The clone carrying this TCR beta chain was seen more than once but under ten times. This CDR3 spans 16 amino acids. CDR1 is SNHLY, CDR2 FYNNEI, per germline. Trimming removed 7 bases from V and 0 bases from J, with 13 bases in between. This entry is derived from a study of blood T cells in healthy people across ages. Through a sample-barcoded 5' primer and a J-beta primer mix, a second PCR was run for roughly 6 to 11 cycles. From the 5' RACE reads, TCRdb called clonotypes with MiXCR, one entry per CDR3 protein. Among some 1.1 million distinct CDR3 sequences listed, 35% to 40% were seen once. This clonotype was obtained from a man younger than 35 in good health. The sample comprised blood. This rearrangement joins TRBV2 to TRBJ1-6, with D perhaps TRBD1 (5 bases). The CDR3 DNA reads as TGTGCCAGCACTCATTCCGGACACTCCTATAATTCACCCCTCCACTTT. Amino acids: CASTHSGHSYNSPLHF.